These 14 T cell receptor beta chains originate from one sample sequenced in a study of cytomegalovirus exposure and HLA in healthy donors. Vbeta (60) and Jbeta (13) primers were used in the PCR. Produced via immunoSEQ multiplex PCR; TCRdb's table is partial and in-frame only. This repertoire includes some 80,000 clones. Sequenced: PBMCs. The receptor source for this set is a man in his forties or fifties in good health and CMV-seropositive.

The chain links TRBV6-5 to TRBJ1-1, with D unresolved. V lost 6 bases, J lost 4 bases, and 15 bases lay in between. Per the germline V gene, CDR1 is MNHEY and CDR2 is SVGAGI. The CDR3 has 14 residues. DNA for the CDR3: TGTGCCAGCAGCCCGGGATTTAAGAGCACTGAAGCTTTCTTT. This gives the protein CASSPGFKSTEAFF.

V is TRBV6-1 and J is TRBJ1-2; D not certain. The CDR3 spans 17 residues. V lost 2 bases to trimming and J lost 7 bases, with 23 bases between them. Germline V gene data show CDR1 as MNHNS and CDR2 as SASEGT. The CDR3 loop is CASSERWGGGTTSGYTF. CDR3 in DNA: TGTGCCAGCAGTGAAAGATGGGGAGGTGGTACTACTAGTGGCTACACCTTC.

CDR3 amino acids: CASSHAIPGPTGGEGYTF. The CDR3 region has the DNA TGCGCCAGCAGCCACGCAATTCCTGGACCGACAGGGGGGGAGGGCTACACCTTC. The rearrangement uses TRBV4-1 and TRBJ1-2, with 9 bases that match TRBD1. This CDR3 contains 18 residues. CDR1 is MGHRA, CDR2 YSYEKL, per germline. The V segment lost 3 bases and the J segment 8 bases; nucleotides outside the gene matches: 19.

The V call is TRBV5-1, the J call TRBJ2-5; 8 nucleotides line up with TRBD1. The V segment lost 0 bases and the J segment 5 bases; nucleotides outside the gene matches: 3. CDR1 and CDR2 (germline): SGHRS, YFSETQ. The CDR3 extends over 14 amino acids. The CDR3 protein is CASSLGTGRETQYF. In DNA form, the CDR3 reads TGCGCCAGCAGCTTGGGGACAGGGAGGGAGACCCAGTACTTC.

The CDR3: CASSLPYRASTDTQYF. The CDR3 DNA reads TGTGCCAGCAGCTTACCCTACAGGGCTTCGACAGATACGCAGTATTTT. The gene calls are TRBV7-9 and TRBJ2-3, with TRBD1 as a possible D gene (6 bases). CDR1 is SEHNR and CDR2 is FQNEAQ in the germline V gene (reference sequence). V was shortened by 2 bases and J by 3 bases, with 15 bases between the two germline ends. The CDR3 totals 16 residues.

The chain couples TRBV19 to TRBJ2-7; 8 bases are shared with TRBD2. The CDR3 extends over 15 amino acids. Germline lookup yields CDR1 LNHDA and CDR2 SQIVND (reference sequence). V gave up 5 bases and J gave up 6 bases; unmatched junction bases: 12. CDR3 nucleotide sequence: TGTGCCAGTAGTCCTCTAAGCGGGAGCCCCCGCGAGCAGTACTTC. As protein: CASSPLSGSPREQYF.

This chain joins TRBV20-1 and TRBJ1-1, with D unclear. V was pared by 4 bases and J by 7 bases, with 10 bases between. CDR1 DFQATT and CDR2 SNEGSKA come from the germline V gene (reference sequence). The CDR3 is 11 residues long. The DNA for the CDR3 is TGCAGTGCTACCGAGACGGGTGAAGCTTTCTTT. It codes for CSATETGEAFF.

In nucleotides, the CDR3 is TGTGCCAGCAGCCAAGAACAAGCGTATGGCGCAGATACGCAGTATTTT. This codes for CASSQEQAYGADTQYF. The chain has TRBV4-2 and TRBJ2-3; D remains ambiguous. The CDR3 is made up of 16 amino acids. Germline V gene data show CDR1 as LGHNA and CDR2 as YNFKEQ. Trimming removed 0 bases at V and 4 bases at J, with 14 bases between.

The CDR3 region is CAIKPSSGRAKVYNEQFF. The CDR3 DNA reads TGTGCCATCAAGCCCTCTAGCGGGAGGGCCAAAGTTTACAATGAGCAGTTCTTC. The rearrangement uses TRBV10-3 and TRBJ2-1; 12 nucleotides line up with TRBD2. The CDR3 covers 18 residues. With 7 bases clipped from V and 4 bases from J, the junction kept 14 bases outside the gene matches. Germline V gene sequence: CDR1 ENHRY, CDR2 SYGVKD.

V is TRBV6-1 and J is TRBJ1-5; maybe TRBD1 (5 bases). The germline V and J ends were trimmed by 2 bases and 2 bases, with 10 bases remaining between them. There are 15 residues in the CDR3. CDR1 MNHNS and CDR2 SASEGT come from the germline V gene. In DNA form, the CDR3 reads TGTGCCAGCAGTGAATGGGGCCCGGGCAATCAGCCCCAGCATTTT. Its protein is CASSEWGPGNQPQHF.

V gene TRBV5-1 combines with J gene TRBJ1-4, with TRBD1 matching 9 bases. V was pared by 4 bases and J by 5 bases, with 9 bases of the junction left unmatched. CDR3 length: 16 amino acids. The germline CDR1 and CDR2 sequences are SGHRS and YFSETQ. CDR3 nucleotides: TGCGCCAGCAGCGTACGGTCCGGGACAGGGAATGAAAAACTGTTTTTT. Amino acid sequence: CASSVRSGTGNEKLFF.

The V gene is TRBV27, the J gene TRBJ2-7, with D possibly being TRBD1 (5 bases). Trimming took off 0 bases at V and 0 bases at J, with 15 bases between the two ends. The CDR3 contains 17 residues. Germline CDR1 MNHEY, CDR2 SMNVEV (reference sequence). The CDR3 nucleotides are TGTGCCAGCAGTTTATCGATACTACAGGCCGACTCCTACGAGCAGTACGTC. Protein product: CASSLSILQADSYEQYV.

The chain has TRBV27 and TRBJ1-5, with 10 bases matching TRBD1. V lost 5 bases to trimming and J lost 7 bases; unmatched junction nucleotides: 8. The CDR3 totals 15 residues. Per germline, CDR1 MNHEY and CDR2 SMNVEV (reference sequence). The CDR3 DNA reads as TGTGCCAGCAGTGGCACGACAGGGGGCCAACAGCCCCAGCATTTT. Protein product: CASSGTTGGQQPQHF.

The rearrangement uses TRBV14 and TRBJ1-2; 9 nucleotides line up with TRBD1. This CDR3 has 13 amino acids. J was trimmed by 4 bases and V by 4 bases; bases with no gene match: 1. Germline assignment: CDR1 SGHDN and CDR2 FVKESK. The CDR3 bases are TGTGCCAGCAGCCCGGGACAGGGCTATGGCTACACCTTC. Amino acid sequence: CASSPGQGYGYTF.